What follows describes a single TCR beta chain. Its antigen is not identified. TCRdb re-derived calls from the 5' RACE reads in MiXCR, one entry per CDR3 protein. Among a few hundred thousand distinct CDR3 sequences listed, roughly 4.3% were seen once. This CDR3 is 16 amino acids long. J lost 2 bases, V lost 7 bases, and 9 bases had no gene match. Germline CDR1 reads MNHEY; CDR2 reads SVGEGT. This sample is drawn from a study of T cells after yellow fever vaccination. Findings of the study overall: The booster response re-showed most primary clones: around 96% CD4, about 89% CD8.

The starting material was PBMCs, obtained 5 days after the yellow fever booster vaccination. The chain uses TRBV6-2 or TRBV6-3 and TRBJ2-4; 9 bases agree with TRBD1. This receptor was obtained from a man younger than 35 who received the YFV17D yellow fever vaccine. CDR3 nucleotide sequence: TGTGCCAGCATCCTGAGACAGGGGGTGACCAAAAACATTCAGTACTTC. Its protein product is CASILRQGVTKNIQYF.